This T cell receptor (beta chain) was obtained from a study of cytomegalovirus exposure and HLA in healthy donors (dated by TCRdb to the late 2010s). About the investigation overall: An earlier analysis of approximately 640 of the donors reported 250 to 300 Gb of sequence data and more than 90 million unique TCR beta sequences from 150 million to 200 million T cells. The aim of the study was to test whether cataloging public T cell receptors could identify signatures of past pathogen exposure. The later analysis used no new phenotypic data to find candidate immune exposures, relying instead on TCR beta sequences and their occurrence across donors. Donor age, sex, ethnicity and CMV serostatus were compiled alongside the repertoire data. Among some 400 genotyped donors of the cohort, an average of roughly 230,000 unique TCR beta nucleotide sequences was sequenced per donor, of which about 19% were non-productive. Genome-wide SNP genotypes for about three fifths of the roughly 670 donors were used in a later genetic analysis, which treated that subset as a discovery cohort. A separate validation cohort of more than 100 different subjects was used in addition to the approximately 700-subject first cohort. Four or five DR-DQ haplotypes were handled as single units for association and clustering because linkage in the cohort was strong. Of the approximately 400 genotyped donors, 65% to 90% were placed in the genetic ancestry cluster associated with self-reported Caucasian donors. An early release covering roughly 600 HLA-typed donors comprised about 310 gigabases of sequencing data and around 86 million unique TCR sequences. Every repertoire in the discovery cohort had been generated on one and the same sequencing platform. The number of typed donors differed by locus: about 629-640 for A, B, C, DRB1 and DQB1; some 500 for DQA1; 606 for DPA1; and approximately 450 for DPB1. In a later analysis, previously published TCR beta repertoires from 666 donors were re-analyzed and high-resolution HLA genotyping was added so that TCR occurrence patterns could be studied. To predict cytomegalovirus infection status, the study combined high-throughput TCR immunosequencing, statistical association of individual TCRs with disease status, and machine learning. An earlier analysis of 500 to 750 of the donors applied high-throughput TCR beta sequencing to assess whether each TCR beta V gene segment acted as functional or pseudogenic. Using immunosequencing, the study profiled T cell repertoires from fewer than 850 subjects and related those repertoires to cytomegalovirus serostatus. HLA typing included class I and class II loci at four-digit resolution. The research as a whole found: A later analysis found that TCR association rates varied across HLA loci, with DRB1 alleles showing the most associated TCRs and HLA-C alleles the fewest. In a later genetic analysis, fewer N-insertions in productive TCRs were reported among donors in an Asian-associated ancestry cluster than the approximately 670-donor mean. For the cohort, immune exposure information was limited to CMV serostatus. A few of the identified cytomegalovirus-associated TCR beta chains were confirmed in vitro to be specific for cytomegalovirus antigens. It was suggested by the authors that the approach could potentially be generalized to other disease states and immunological phenotypes. Because HLA typing was missing for some donors at each locus, association tests included only the typed subset. A further reported finding was that TCR beta sequences accurately predicted the HLA-A and HLA-B alleles for most subjects in the first cohort. Some IMGT-functional V segments, including TRBV6-2 and TRBV6-3, could not be distinguished by the 87-base-pair reads and were therefore excluded. A later analysis reported that several top co-occurrence clusters appeared linked to parvovirus B19, influenza, CMV and Epstein-Barr virus. Most CMV-associated TCR beta chains appeared to be HLA-restricted in a later analysis, and the HLA associations seemed to be driven largely by CMV exposure. In a later analysis, 15,000 to 20,000 TCR beta sequences were associated with specific HLA alleles at a false discovery rate of 0.05. The earlier analysis of about 600 of the donors excluded over 15 rarely observed V segments, including chromosome 9 orphons, because counts were too low. Only TCR beta chains were sequenced in this cohort, and the absence of alpha or paired-chain data limited detectable features. When HLA alleles, especially DR and DQ, strongly co-occurred, TCR associations were difficult to assign to individual alleles. Broadly in line with IMGT annotations, most TCR beta V segments showed up in productive rearrangements about 87% or about 30% of the time in an earlier analysis of 587 of the donors. A later genetic analysis associated a missense DCLRE1C variant with V-gene and J-gene trimming of TCR beta chains, and an independent cohort replicated the association. In a later analysis, HLA-associated TCR beta chains showed more clonal expansion and lower generation probabilities than non-associated chains that were equally common. The classifier was reported to diagnose cytomegalovirus status with high specificity and sensitivity in both the original cohort and the validation cohort. Sequencing depth was assumed to be roughly uniform across donors in the presence/absence analyses, though that assumption may not hold. Across donors, most TCR sequences were observed very rarely, whereas some public TCRs were present in many individuals. The study gave a list of about 150 TCR beta chains associated with cytomegalovirus. A cluster of highly shared sequence variants was judged likely to be a technical artifact of the sequencing pipeline. Correlated functional status among segregating V segments might reflect linkage disequilibrium, but an unknown experimental factor could not be ruled out.

The library was prepared using the immunoSEQ multiplex PCR assay. A mixture of 60 forward primers for TCR Vbeta segments and 13 reverse primers for TCR Jbeta segments was used in the multiplex PCR. A multiplex PCR assay on genomic DNA amplified the CDR3 region of rearranged TCR beta genes. Amplified TCR beta libraries were sequenced as 87-base-pair reads on the Illumina HiSeq System. On the authors' methods: In a later analysis, some 80 million unique TCR beta chains were counted across the 500 to 850 repertoires, and around 11 million of these chains were shared by at least two donors. To remove PCR and sequencing errors, raw reads were error-corrected and collapsed into unique sequences using a nearest-neighbor algorithm that merged closely related sequences. CDR3 sequences were aligned to IMGT reference sequences to assign V, D and J gene segments. For a sequence to be retained, a match of at least six nucleotides was required to both a V gene segment and a J gene segment. A rearrangement was called productive if the CDR3 had no stop codons and remained in frame with V and J, and every other rearrangement was called non-productive. CDR3 was defined by IMGT convention, running from the second conserved V-encoded cysteine to the conserved J-encoded phenylalanine. In an earlier analysis of just under 600 of the donors, sequences lacking an unambiguous match to a single V gene segment were excluded. An earlier analysis of 587 of the donors called V segments functional above 56.7% productive rearrangements and segregating when the between-donor standard deviation exceeded 5%. A statistical classification framework was built to diagnose cytomegalovirus status from the catalog of TCR beta chain sequences. V and J gene assignment, in a later analysis, came from comparing TCR nucleotide sequences with IMGT/GENE-DB human TR gene sequences. In a later analysis, CDR3 sequences and most-parsimonious VDJ recombination scenarios were assigned using the TCRdist pipeline. In a later analysis, each TCR beta chain was defined by its CDR3 amino acid sequence together with its V-gene family, and reads without a unique V-gene family were excluded. A later analysis removed 500 to 650 highly shared, low-generation-probability nucleotide sequences to deal with suspected cross-contamination and a sequencing artifact. For each public chain, a later analysis derived a clonal expansion index from normalized ranks of inferred template counts within each repertoire. In a later analysis, generation probabilities were computed using a VDJ recombination model fitted to out-of-frame rearrangements, and the results were checked against IGoR. A later analysis scored TCR-TCR, TCR-HLA and TCR-CMV co-occurrence with hypergeometric tests, applying a repertoire-size bias correction to TCR pairs. To estimate false discovery rates, a later analysis permuted the HLA or CMV assignments 20 times. A later analysis grouped co-occurring TCRs with DBSCAN, adding TCRdist sequence similarity when clustering within HLA-allele-positive subsets. For co-occurrence clustering, repertoires with fewer than 30,000 or more than 120,000 public chains were excluded, along with four to six repertoires with anomalous nucleotide sharing. This immuneACCESS table, as held by TCRdb, lists in-frame sequences with V and J called but not all clones. Of the missing ones, under half trace to an unresolved V gene in checked studies; the others have no known cause. V, J and clone size derive from that table, while D and trimming were established from the DNA sequence. The sample data list some 130,000 clones, and over 70% of these were observed just once. The ten largest clones capture approximately 2.1% of the sample.

The cohort comprised some 680 healthy bone marrow donors. At the time of sampling, every cohort member was nominally healthy, though immune exposures that went unrecorded were likely present. The donor tested CMV seronegative, placing the donor among the 300 to 450 seronegative members of the cohort. A peripheral blood sample was collected from each donor, and TCR beta sequencing was performed on peripheral blood mononuclear cells. The Qiagen DNeasy Blood Extraction Kit was used to extract genomic DNA from the blood cell samples. CDR1 SGHRS and CDR2 YFSETQ were looked up in the germline V gene. The CDR3 runs 15 amino acids, cysteine and phenylalanine included. Only the CDR3 DNA is retained, 45 bases long and in frame from the first base. Germline trimming: 4 bases from V, 8 bases from J; junction bases outside gene matches: 5. As concerns this clone: Its cognate antigen has yet to be identified. The sample holds no much larger clone one base away, and base qualities are not on file.

The chain couples TRBV5-1 to TRBJ2-1; 14 bases in between match TRBD2. The material sequenced was PBMCs. The clonotype was recovered from a man aged 25 to 40 in good health and CMV-seronegative. The CDR3 corresponds to CASSGTSGSIDEQFF. The nucleotides read TGCGCCAGCAGCGGGACTAGCGGGAGCATCGATGAGCAGTTCTTC.